The 16 T cell receptor beta chains below all came from one sample that was sequenced in a study of blood T cell repertoires in COVID-19. The assay was immunoSEQ multiplex PCR, and TCRdb's table has in-frame clones only and misses some. Of 110,000 to 150,000 clones in the sample, about 80% were seen once. Input material: PBMCs or T cells enriched from blood (not recorded which). Receptors originate from a woman aged 18-30 years who had been exposed to COVID-19.

CDR3 region: CASSLSGSYNEQFF. CDR3 bases: TGTGCCAGCAGTTTATCGGGCAGTTACAATGAGCAGTTCTTC. V and J are TRBV27 and TRBJ2-1, with D unresolved. Germline CDR1 and CDR2: MNHEY and SMNVEV (reference sequence). Trimming removed 0 bases at V and 4 bases at J, with 7 bases between. The length of the CDR3 is 14 residues.

The CDR3 loop is CASSSNYNTGELFF. The CDR3 coding sequence is TGTGCCAGCAGCTCCAACTATAACACCGGGGAGCTGTTTTTT. The chain couples TRBV7-3 to TRBJ2-2; D gene uncertain. In germline, CDR1 is SGHTA, CDR2 FQGTGA. The germline V and J ends were trimmed by 4 bases and 2 bases, with 8 bases remaining between them. This CDR3 spans 14 amino acids.

The table lists this clone with a count of one. Sequence at one end of the junction differs from germline and may be a read error. The DNA for the CDR3 is TGCGCCAGCAGTGAGTCCTTTAATTCACCCCTCCACTTT. Amino acids: CASSESFNSPLHF. The chain joins TRBV10-1 to TRBJ1-6; D ambiguous. The CDR3 sequence is 13 residues long. CDR1 is WNHNN, CDR2 SYGVQD, per germline (reference sequence).

The rearrangement uses TRBV7-3 and TRBJ2-4; 7 bases are shared with TRBD1. V lost 5 bases to trimming and J lost 3 bases; unmatched junction nucleotides: 7. This CDR3 region has 15 residues. The germline CDR1 and CDR2 sequences are SGHTA and FQGTGA. This CDR3 is CASSRDRDSKNIQYF. The CDR3, as DNA: TGTGCCAGCAGCCGCGACAGGGACAGCAAAAACATTCAGTACTTC.

The V and J genes are TRBV3-1 (or the pseudogene TRBV3-2) and TRBJ1-1; possible D gene TRBD1, 6 bases. The CDR3 consists of 14 residues. Germline V CDR1 and CDR2: LGHDT, YNNKEL (reference sequence). V was shortened by 3 bases and J by 0 bases, with 8 bases between the two germline ends. The CDR3 is CASSQGAVNTEAFF. The CDR3 coding sequence is TGTGCCAGCAGCCAGGGGGCGGTGAACACTGAAGCTTTCTTT.

To note about this clone: Within the sample, other DNA sequences also encode this same CDR3. This chain connects TRBV19 to TRBJ1-1; no reliable D call. Germline CDR1 is LNHDA and CDR2 is SQIVND (reference sequence). The CDR3 contains 13 residues. V was pared by 3 bases and J by 0 bases, with 5 bases between. CDR3 amino acids: CASSISVNTEAFF. In nucleotides, the CDR3 is TGTGCCAGTAGTATTTCCGTGAACACTGAAGCTTTCTTT.

The genes are TRBV6-5 and TRBJ2-3; 9 bases line up with TRBD2. Germline CDR1 is MNHEY and CDR2 is SVGAGI. V lost 6 bases to trimming and J lost 6 bases; unmatched junction nucleotides: 4. The CDR3 sequence is 13 residues long. The CDR3 reads CASRAGGPDTQYF. CDR3 coding DNA: TGTGCCAGCAGGGCGGGAGGGCCGGATACGCAGTATTTT.

This chain uses TRBV28 with TRBJ2-1; TRBD2 is a possible D gene (7 bases). The ends were cut back, 7 bases at V and 16 bases at J, with 26 bases in the middle. CDR1 and CDR2 (germline): MDHEN, SYDVKM. This CDR3 region has 14 residues. The CDR3 protein is CASKTGGRGGGIFF. CDR3 bases: TGTGCCAGCAAGACTGGGGGGCGCGGGGGAGGGATATTCTTC.

The chain combines TRBV2 with TRBJ2-1; D remains ambiguous. The germline V gene has CDR1 SNHLY and CDR2 FYNNEI. V was cut by 4 bases and J by 1 base, with 8 bases left in between. The CDR3 totals 14 residues. As DNA, the CDR3 is TGTGCCAGCAGTGGCAGGTCTTCCTACAATGAGCAGTTCTTC. As protein: CASSGRSSYNEQFF.

This rearrangement joins TRBV30 to TRBJ1-5; D gene uncertain. Trimming pared 6 bases from V and 1 base from J, leaving 13 bases between. CDR1 is GTSNPN, CDR2 SVGIG, per germline (reference sequence). The CDR3 runs 14 residues. CDR3 protein: CACSFPGSNQPQHF. Here the CDR3 DNA reads TGTGCCTGCTCATTTCCCGGGAGCAATCAGCCCCAGCATTTT.

Details on this clone: The identical CDR3 is also encoded by other nucleotide sequences in the sample. The chain uses TRBV6-1 and TRBJ2-7; 9 bases map to TRBD1. Germline CDR1 reads MNHNS; CDR2 reads SASEGT. Trimming took 2 bases from V and 0 from J; bases not matched to a gene: 2. This CDR3 contains 15 residues. The CDR3 loop is CASSEPGQGSYEQYF. DNA for the CDR3: TGTGCCAGCAGTGAACCGGGACAGGGCTCCTACGAGCAGTACTTC.

This chain uses TRBV6-2 or TRBV6-3 with TRBJ2-7; 11 positions match TRBD2. CDR3 size: 17 residues. V lost 0 bases to trimming and J lost 1 base; unmatched junction nucleotides: 5. Germline-derived CDR1 and CDR2 are MNHEY and SVGEGT. The CDR3 DNA sequence: TGTGCCAGCAGTTACTCCAGGACTAGCGGGCTATCCTACGAGCAGTACTTC. It codes for CASSYSRTSGLSYEQYF.

The CDR3 sequence is CASSQEGGRARELFF. The DNA of the CDR3 is TGTGCCAGCAGCCAAGAAGGCGGGAGGGCCCGGGAGCTGTTTTTT. This chain uses TRBV11-2 with TRBJ2-2; 9 nucleotides match TRBD2. This CDR3 is built from 15 residues. V shed 5 bases and J 9 bases; nucleotides not matched to a gene: 10. Per germline, CDR1 SGHAT and CDR2 FQNNGV. Supplemented by reference TRBV11-2 and TRBJ2-2, the full variable domain reads EAGVAQSPRYKIIEKRQSVAFWCNPISGHATLYWYQQILGQGPKLLIQFQNNGVVDDSQLPKDRFSAERLKGVDSTLKIQPAKLEDSAVYLCASSQEGGRARELFFGEGSRLTVL.

The chain carries TRBV7-9 and TRBJ1-5; D call uncertain. Germline assignment: CDR1 SEHNR and CDR2 FQNEAQ (reference sequence). This CDR3 has 13 amino acids. V lost 5 bases and J 2 bases, leaving 7 bases between the germline ends. Written as DNA, the CDR3 is TGTGCCAGCAGCGAGCAGGGCAATCAGCCCCAGCATTTT. Its translation is CASSEQGNQPQHF.

The chain joins TRBV30 to TRBJ2-1; 7 bases map to TRBD2. The V gene's germline CDR1 is GTSNPN and CDR2 SVGIG (reference sequence). The CDR3 is 14 residues long. Written as DNA, the CDR3 is TGTGCGCATAGCGGGCCCTCCCCCCCCAATGAGCAGTTCTTC. This encodes CAHSGPSPPNEQFF.

The genes are TRBV12-5 and TRBJ2-1, with 12 bases identical to TRBD2. V lost 2 bases to trimming and J lost 7 bases; unmatched junction nucleotides: 9. Germline V lookup: CDR1 LGHNT, CDR2 FRNRAP. This CDR3 is built from 17 residues. CDR3 in amino acids: CASGLSASGRVRNEQFF. The CDR3 DNA follows: TGTGCTAGTGGTTTGTCGGCTAGCGGGAGGGTCAGGAATGAGCAGTTCTTC.